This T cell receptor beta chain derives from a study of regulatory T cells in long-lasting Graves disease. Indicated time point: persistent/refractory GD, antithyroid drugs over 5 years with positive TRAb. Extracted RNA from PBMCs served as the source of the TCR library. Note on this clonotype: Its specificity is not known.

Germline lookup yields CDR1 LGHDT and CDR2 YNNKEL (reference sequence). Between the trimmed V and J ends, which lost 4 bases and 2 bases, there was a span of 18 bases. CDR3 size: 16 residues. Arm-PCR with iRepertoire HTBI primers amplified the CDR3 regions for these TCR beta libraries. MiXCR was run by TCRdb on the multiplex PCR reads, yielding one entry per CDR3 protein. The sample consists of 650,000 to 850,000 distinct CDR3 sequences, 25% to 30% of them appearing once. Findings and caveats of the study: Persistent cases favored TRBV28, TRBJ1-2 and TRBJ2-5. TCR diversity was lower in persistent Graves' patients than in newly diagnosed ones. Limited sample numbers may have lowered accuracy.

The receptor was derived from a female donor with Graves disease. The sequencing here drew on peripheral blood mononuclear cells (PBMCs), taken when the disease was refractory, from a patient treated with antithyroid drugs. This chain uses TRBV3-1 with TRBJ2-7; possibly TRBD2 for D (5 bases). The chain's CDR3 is CASSPGGSSRPYEQYF. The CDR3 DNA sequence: TGTGCCAGCAGCCCCGGTGGGTCTAGCCGCCCCTACGAGCAGTACTTC.